The rows below give T cell receptor beta chains drawn from one sample of a study of blood T cell repertoires in COVID-19. Repertoires were generated with immunoSEQ multiplex PCR, while TCRdb's copy carries only in-frame clones and drops some. The sample consists of some 200,000 clones, 70% to 90% of them appearing once. Material for sequencing was peripheral blood. Receptor source: an older man with acute or convalescent COVID-19. CDR3s leave out the opening cysteine and the closing phenylalanine or tryptophan. The order of the fields is V gene, J gene, CDR3 protein.

v_gene: TRBV7-2; j_gene: TRBJ2-5; CDR3aa: ASSFLAGAEETQY
v_gene: TRBV29-1; j_gene: TRBJ2-1; CDR3aa: SVGASGPYNEQF
v_gene: TRBV28; j_gene: TRBJ1-1; CDR3aa: ASSLFREAF
v_gene: TRBV19; j_gene: TRBJ2-2; CDR3aa: ASSGRGSKNTGELF
v_gene: TRBV19; j_gene: TRBJ1-3; CDR3aa: ASTLTGRNTIY
v_gene: TRBV9; j_gene: TRBJ2-3; CDR3aa: ASSVESTSTDTQY
v_gene: TRBV29-1; j_gene: TRBJ2-1; CDR3aa: SSPGGLYHNEQF
v_gene: TRBV3-1/TRBV3-2; j_gene: TRBJ1-1; CDR3aa: ASSQGTMRQGEAF
v_gene: TRBV12-3/TRBV12-4; j_gene: TRBJ2-7; CDR3aa: ASSPLGGEQY
v_gene: TRBV28; j_gene: TRBJ1-2; CDR3aa: ASSLQTGGYGYT
v_gene: TRBV19; j_gene: TRBJ1-5; CDR3aa: ASRETGINQPQH
v_gene: TRBV6-5; j_gene: TRBJ2-1; CDR3aa: ASSNRDRGYNEQF
v_gene: TRBV27; j_gene: TRBJ2-3; CDR3aa: ASRRDGLAGYTDTQY
v_gene: TRBV2; j_gene: TRBJ2-3; CDR3aa: ASSEGDSRTDTQY
v_gene: TRBV6-2/TRBV6-3; j_gene: TRBJ2-1; CDR3aa: ASSYSGRPNNEQF
v_gene: TRBV29-1; j_gene: TRBJ2-1; CDR3aa: SVDRGSSHNEQF
v_gene: TRBV7-6; j_gene: TRBJ2-2; CDR3aa: ASRQPGHTNTGELF
v_gene: TRBV19; j_gene: TRBJ2-7; CDR3aa: ASSDAKRGTDEQY
v_gene: TRBV7-9; j_gene: TRBJ1-1; CDR3aa: ASSPISGYMNTEAF
v_gene: TRBV24-1; j_gene: TRBJ2-2; CDR3aa: AAAGTSNTGELF
v_gene: TRBV7-2; j_gene: TRBJ2-2; CDR3aa: ASSGAAGVIGELF
v_gene: TRBV28; j_gene: TRBJ2-3; CDR3aa: ASSSPTSGMSDTQY
v_gene: TRBV2; j_gene: TRBJ1-2; CDR3aa: ASSETGGKSGYT
v_gene: TRBV28; j_gene: TRBJ2-3; CDR3aa: ASSPPGGDTQY
v_gene: TRBV9; j_gene: TRBJ1-2; CDR3aa: ASSASGYGYT
v_gene: TRBV18; j_gene: TRBJ2-5; CDR3aa: ASSPRTSGREETQY
v_gene: TRBV7-8; j_gene: TRBJ1-5; CDR3aa: ASSPSAFKGGQPQH
v_gene: TRBV11-3; j_gene: TRBJ2-3; CDR3aa: ASSSRLAGADTQY
v_gene: TRBV6-5; j_gene: TRBJ1-4; CDR3aa: ASSYSNRGNEKLF
v_gene: TRBV2; j_gene: TRBJ1-4; CDR3aa: ASSEQGAGKLF
v_gene: TRBV19; j_gene: TRBJ1-5; CDR3aa: ASTGGQGFSNQPQH
v_gene: TRBV20-1; j_gene: TRBJ2-7; CDR3aa: SASLSASGSEQY
v_gene: TRBV10-2; j_gene: TRBJ1-5; CDR3aa: ASSEVSRGNQPQH
v_gene: TRBV15; j_gene: TRBJ2-5; CDR3aa: ATSRQNQETQY
v_gene: TRBV28; j_gene: TRBJ1-1; CDR3aa: ASSSPPVNTEAF
v_gene: TRBV19; j_gene: TRBJ1-2; CDR3aa: ASRGQGVNYGYT
v_gene: TRBV2; j_gene: TRBJ1-5; CDR3aa: ASSQGNYQPQH
v_gene: TRBV6-5; j_gene: TRBJ1-5; CDR3aa: ASSRDRGSNQPQH
v_gene: TRBV24-1; j_gene: TRBJ2-1; CDR3aa: ATSESTGPTYNEQF